Listed below are T cell receptor beta chains from one sample, sequenced in a study of graft-versus-host responses after intestinal transplantation. These receptors lack a known antigen. TCRdb's copy holds only in-frame clones and misses some; the assay was immunoSEQ multiplex PCR. The sample yields about 120,000 clones, over 85% seen once. The sequences come from unstimulated CD8+ T cells sorted from spleen or lymph node cells, collected before intestinal transplant. The source of these receptors is a human donor who received an intestinal transplant. CDR3s include the opening cysteine and the closing phenylalanine or tryptophan. A D gene is named only where the DNA matches it firmly. Clone size, where shown, is once, few, many, or a class for clones that have expanded.

v_gene,d_gene,abundance,j_gene,CDR3aa,CDR3nt
TRBV19,.,.,TRBJ2-7,CASSPGGVGAYEQYF,TGTGCCAGTAGTCCAGGTGGGGTGGGAGCCTACGAGCAGTACTTC
TRBV9,.,.,TRBJ2-7,CASSVDSGGRDEQYF,TGTGCCAGCAGCGTAGATTCCGGGGGTCGCGACGAGCAGTACTTC
TRBV9,TRBD2,.,TRBJ2-1,CASSVGIAGEAFF,TGTGCCAGCAGCGTAGGTATCGCGGGAGAGGCGTTCTTC
TRBV7-3,TRBD2,.,TRBJ2-3,CASSLMRGADTQYF,TGTGCCAGCAGCTTAATGCGGGGGGCAGATACGCAGTATTTT
TRBV11-2,.,.,TRBJ2-7,CASSLGRVLPYEQYF,TGTGCCAGCAGCTTAGGGCGGGTCCTTCCCTACGAGCAGTACTTC
TRBV6-5,.,.,TRBJ2-3,CASSLTPSTDTQYF,TGTGCCAGCAGTTTGACACCTAGCACAGATACGCAGTATTTT
TRBV5-6,TRBD1,.,TRBJ2-4,CASNQKRGDRGLAFNIQYF,TGTGCCAGCAACCAAAAGCGGGGGGACAGGGGGCTCGCGTTCAACATTCAGTACTTC
TRBV4-2,.,.,TRBJ2-1,CASSQELNFGQNDNEQFF,TGTGCCAGCAGCCAAGAATTGAATTTCGGACAGAATGACAATGAGCAGTTCTTC
TRBV7-7,.,.,TRBJ1-1,CASSLVLNTEAFF,TGTGCTAGCAGCTTAGTGCTGAACACTGAAGCTTTCTTT
TRBV2,.,.,TRBJ2-1,CASSESGFKRNEQFF,TGTGCCAGCAGTGAATCGGGGTTTAAAAGGAATGAGCAGTTCTTC
TRBV9,.,.,TRBJ2-2,CASSGVPGSGELFF,TGTGCCAGCAGCGGGGTCCCCGGGAGCGGGGAGCTGTTTTTT
TRBV9,.,.,TRBJ2-7,CASSVEGGTLLDEQYF,TGTGCCAGCAGCGTAGAGGGCGGGACTCTTCTGGACGAGCAGTACTTC
TRBV5-6,TRBD1,.,TRBJ1-6,CASSTTGGGSPLHF,TGTGCCAGCAGCACGACAGGGGGCGGTTCACCCCTCCACTTT
TRBV5-6,.,.,TRBJ2-1,CASSLQGPLNEQFF,TGTGCCAGCAGCTTGCAGGGCCCGTTAAATGAGCAGTTCTTC
TRBV14,.,.,TRBJ1-2,CASSQDWMGGYTF,TGTGCCAGCAGCCAAGATTGGATGGGTGGCTACACCTTC
TRBV5-1,.,.,TRBJ1-2,CASSLAGREYGYTF,TGCGCCAGCAGCTTGGCGGGGCGCGAATATGGCTACACCTTC
TRBV9,TRBD2,.,TRBJ2-1,CASSTAGTSIDEQFF,TGTGCCAGCAGCACTGCCGGGACTAGCATCGATGAGCAGTTCTTC
TRBV2,.,.,TRBJ1-5,CASRNPGTPRGQPQHF,TGTGCCAGCAGAAACCCAGGGACACCCCGGGGCCAGCCCCAGCATTTT
TRBV19,.,.,TRBJ1-1,CASSFGTEMNTEAFF,TGTGCCAGTAGTTTCGGGACCGAAATGAACACTGAAGCTTTCTTT
TRBV11-2,.,.,TRBJ2-2,CASSLGWIGELFF,TGTGCCAGCAGCTTAGGGTGGATAGGGGAGCTGTTTTTT
TRBV7-2,.,.,TRBJ1-3,CASSYFSGVSGNTIYF,TGTGCCAGCAGCTACTTTTCAGGCGTCTCTGGAAACACCATATATTTT
TRBV23-1,.,.,TRBJ2-2,CASSPTSRVDGIDTGELFF,TGCGCCAGCAGCCCCACTTCGAGGGTGGACGGGATAGACACCGGGGAGCTGTTTTTT
TRBV5-1,.,.,TRBJ2-7,CASSLDGTSGYEQYF,TGCGCCAGCAGCTTGGACGGTACGTCCGGCTACGAGCAGTACTTC
TRBV4-2,.,.,TRBJ2-5,CASSQDGKGGETQYF,TGTGCCAGCAGCCAGGACGGGAAGGGAGGCGAGACCCAGTACTTC
TRBV4-1,TRBD1,.,TRBJ2-1,CASSQPGQGINEQFF,TGCGCCAGCAGCCAGCCGGGACAGGGGATCAATGAGCAGTTCTTC
TRBV9,.,.,TRBJ2-5,CASSVKNGVGETQYF,TGTGCCAGCAGCGTAAAAAACGGTGTCGGAGAGACCCAGTACTTC
TRBV7-9,.,.,TRBJ2-5,CASSLTGADRETQYF,TGTGCCAGCAGCCTTACGGGGGCGGATCGGGAGACCCAGTACTTC
TRBV11-2,.,.,TRBJ2-3,CASSLDPAVARDNTDTQYF,TGTGCCAGCAGCTTAGATCCAGCGGTAGCGCGAGATAACACAGATACGCAGTATTTT
TRBV28,TRBD2,once,TRBJ2-1,CASSLLSRGGGRNNEQFF,TGTGCCAGCAGTTTATTATCCCGCGGGGGGGGGAGGAACAATGAGCAGTTCTTC
TRBV7-8,TRBD1,.,TRBJ1-5,CASSQTGQASNQPQHF,TGTGCCAGCAGTCAAACGGGACAGGCTAGCAATCAGCCCCAGCATTTT
TRBV19,TRBD1,.,TRBJ2-7,CASTLTGGTYEQYF,TGTGCCAGCACCCTCACAGGGGGCACCTACGAGCAGTACTTC
TRBV6-6,.,.,TRBJ1-5,CASSYSIGGQPQHF,TGTGCCAGCAGTTACTCGATAGGAGGTCAGCCCCAGCATTTT
TRBV7-6,TRBD1,.,TRBJ2-5,CASRQGMGETQYF,TGTGCCAGCAGACAGGGGATGGGAGAGACCCAGTACTTC
TRBV29-1,.,.,TRBJ2-1,CSVEAGSNEQFF,TGCAGCGTTGAAGCAGGTAGCAATGAGCAGTTCTTC
TRBV7-3,.,.,TRBJ2-1,CASSLAANPDNEQFF,TGTGCCAGCAGCTTAGCAGCTAACCCAGACAATGAGCAGTTCTTC
TRBV7-6,.,.,TRBJ2-7,CASSLATERLGDEQYF,TGTGCCAGCAGCTTGGCGACCGAGCGGCTCGGGGACGAGCAGTACTTC
TRBV7-9,TRBD2,.,TRBJ2-7,CASSIDLGLEGYEQYF,TGTGCCAGCAGCATCGACTTGGGACTAGAGGGATACGAGCAGTACTTC
TRBV29-1,TRBD2,.,TRBJ2-7,CSVWLAGDEQYF,TGCAGCGTTTGGCTAGCGGGAGACGAGCAGTACTTC
TRBV29-1,.,.,TRBJ1-2,CSVPQGTSYGYTF,TGCAGCGTTCCACAGGGCACTTCCTATGGCTACACCTTC
TRBV7-3,.,.,TRBJ2-3,CASSPPMTDTQYF,TGTGCCAGCAGTCCCCCCATGACAGATACGCAGTATTTT
TRBV4-1,.,.,TRBJ2-4,CASSQEMVIKGNIQYF,TGCGCCAGCAGCCAAGAAATGGTGATTAAAGGAAACATTCAGTACTTC
TRBV27,TRBD2,.,TRBJ2-7,CASSLGAGFPYEQYF,TGTGCCAGCAGTTTAGGAGCGGGATTCCCCTACGAGCAGTACTTC
TRBV19,.,.,TRBJ2-1,CASALASGYNEQFF,TGTGCCAGTGCCTTAGCGTCAGGGTACAATGAGCAGTTCTTC
TRBV5-1,TRBD1,once,TRBJ2-3,CASSPLDRGKDTQYF,TGCGCCAGCAGCCCGTTGGACAGGGGGAAAGATACGCAGTATTTT
TRBV7-9,.,.,TRBJ2-7,CASSLVGGTYEQYF,TGTGCCAGCAGCTTAGTAGGGGGAACCTACGAGCAGTACTTC
TRBV9,.,.,TRBJ2-1,CASSVGGEPYNEQFF,TGTGCCAGCAGCGTGGGGGGAGAACCCTACAATGAGCAGTTCTTC
TRBV19,TRBD1,.,TRBJ2-5,CASSHRSRGQETQYF,TGTGCCAGTAGCCACCGGAGCAGGGGGCAAGAGACCCAGTACTTC